The 27 T cell receptor beta chains listed next were all sequenced from one sample in a study of cytomegalovirus exposure and HLA in healthy donors. PCR was performed using 60 Vbeta and 13 Jbeta primers. This table comes from immunoSEQ multiplex PCR, and its TCRdb copy is limited to in-frame clones, with some not included. The data hold around 98,000 clones, with 55% to 80% observed a single time. Specimen: PBMCs. These receptors were taken from a female donor in good health and CMV-seronegative.

J is TRBJ2-2 and V is TRBV27; no definite D call. Trimming cost V 11 bases and J 6 bases, with 7 bases left between them. The V gene's germline CDR1 is MNHEY and CDR2 SMNVEV (reference sequence). This CDR3 comprises 10 residues. The CDR3 DNA reads TGTGCCCGCGGCCCCGGGGAGCTGTTTTTT. Amino acid sequence: CARGPGELFF.

This clone appeared a few times. The gene calls are TRBV7-9 and TRBJ1-4, with 12 positions matching TRBD1. The ends lost 1 base at V and 3 bases at J; junction bases unmatched: 9. Looked up from germline, CDR1 is SEHNR and CDR2 is FQNEAQ (reference sequence). CDR3 size: 19 residues. In nucleotides, the CDR3 is TGTGCCAGCAGCTTAGATGGGACAGGGGGCGCCGCGGCTAATGAAAAACTGTTTTTT. Amino acids: CASSLDGTGGAAANEKLFF.

This clone was seen a handful of times. The V gene is TRBV28, the J gene TRBJ2-2, with 9 positions matching TRBD2. This CDR3 has 16 amino acids. V was clipped by 4 bases and J by 1 base; unmatched bases: 4. The germline gives CDR1 MDHEN, CDR2 SYDVKM. The DNA for the CDR3 is TGTGCCAGCAGTTCCCGACTAGCGGAGAACACCGGGGAGCTGTTTTTT. Amino acid sequence: CASSSRLAENTGELFF.

The chain's CDR3 is CASSTVGNTEAFF. CDR3 nucleotide sequence: TGTGCCAGCTCCACAGTGGGGAACACTGAAGCTTTCTTT. J is TRBJ1-1 and V is TRBV27, with unresolved D. CDR1 is MNHEY, CDR2 SMNVEV, per germline (reference sequence). CDR3 length: 13 residues. V was trimmed by 8 bases and J by 1 base, leaving 11 bases between them.

The chain employs TRBV9 and TRBJ2-1; 8 nucleotides align to TRBD2. The CDR3 consists of 18 residues. V shed 4 bases, J shed 8 bases, and the junction held 20 bases outside the gene matches. Germline values: CDR1 SGDLS, CDR2 YYNGEE. The CDR3 region has the DNA TGTGCCAGCAGCTCCCCCCGGGGGATAGCGGGAAGCCTCCATGAGCAGTTCTTC. Its translation is CASSSPRGIAGSLHEQFF.

This chain uses TRBV14 with TRBJ2-3; 8 bases match TRBD1. The CDR3 runs 14 residues. Germline V CDR1 and CDR2: SGHDN, FVKESK. V shed 6 bases, J shed 6 bases, and the junction held 8 bases outside the gene matches. The CDR3 DNA follows: TGTGCCAGCAGACCGACAGGGGATAGGGATACGCAGTATTTT. Translating gives CASRPTGDRDTQYF.

The rearrangement links TRBV6-6 to TRBJ1-1; D may be TRBD1 (5 bases). The CDR3 length is 14 residues. Trimming left V 0 bases short and J 4 bases short, with 9 bases between. Germline V gene data show CDR1 as MNHNY and CDR2 as SVGAGI (reference sequence). The CDR3 region has the DNA TGTGCCAGCAGTTACTCGATGGGGGGCACTGAAGCTTTCTTT. Residues: CASSYSMGGTEAFF.

This clone was observed a single time. The V and J genes are TRBV29-1 and TRBJ2-7, with a tentative D call TRBD1 (6 bases). From germline, CDR1 is SQVTM and CDR2 ANQGSEA. The V gene lost 4 bases and the J gene lost 4 bases, with 11 bases spanning the gap. This CDR3 is 12 amino acids long. The chain's CDR3 is CSVGDNEYEQYF. The CDR3, as DNA: TGCAGCGTTGGGGACAACGAATACGAGCAGTACTTC.

The table lists this clone with a few counts. The V call is TRBV6-5, the J call TRBJ2-5; 10 nucleotides align to TRBD2. The V segment lost 5 bases and the J segment 4 bases; nucleotides outside the gene matches: 7. Germline V gene data show CDR1 as MNHEY and CDR2 as SVGAGI. The CDR3 has 15 amino acids. CDR3 DNA: TGTGCCAGCAGTCTAGCGGGAGAACCCGGAGAGACCCAGTACTTC. Translated, it gives CASSLAGEPGETQYF.

CDR3 sequence reads: CASSQVINYGYTF. Written as DNA, the CDR3 is TGTGCCAGCAGCCAAGTCATCAACTATGGCTACACCTTC. The chain couples TRBV14 to TRBJ1-2, with D uncertain. The V and J ends lost 1 base and 2 bases respectively, with 5 bases between them. This CDR3 spans 13 amino acids. Germline-derived CDR1 and CDR2 are SGHDN and FVKESK.

This rearrangement joins TRBV30 to TRBJ2-7; TRBD2 matches at 8 bases. V dropped 1 base and J dropped 3; count of bases not matched to a gene: 5. Germline V gene data show CDR1 as GTSNPN and CDR2 as SVGIG (reference sequence). The CDR3 has 14 amino acids. CDR3 region: CAWSAGTRHYEQYF. The CDR3 DNA reads as TGTGCCTGGAGTGCTGGGACTAGACACTACGAGCAGTACTTC.

The table lists this clone with a few counts. J is TRBJ2-7 and V is TRBV7-6; no firm D call. Per the germline V gene, CDR1 is SGHVS and CDR2 is FNYEAQ. This CDR3 is 12 amino acids long. Trimming left V 5 bases short and J 3 bases short, with 8 bases between. This chain's CDR3 is CASSHSGYEQYF. The CDR3 region has the DNA TGTGCCAGCAGCCACTCGGGCTACGAGCAGTACTTC.

The chain combines TRBV7-9 with TRBJ2-5, with TRBD2 as a possible D gene (6 bases). With 0 bases removed from V and 4 bases from J, the gap between germline ends came to 6 bases. This CDR3 comprises 13 residues. Germline V gene data show CDR1 as SEHNR and CDR2 as FQNEAQ (reference sequence). The CDR3, as DNA: TGTGCCAGCAGCTTAGCGGGAGGAGAGACCCAGTACTTC. Translation gives CASSLAGGETQYF.

This clone appeared once. The rearrangement joins TRBV29-1 to TRBJ1-2, with TRBD1 identical over 8 bases. V lost 3 bases and J lost 7; bases outside the gene matches: 4. Per germline, CDR1 SQVTM and CDR2 ANQGSEA. The CDR3 covers 12 residues. CDR3 bases: TGCAGCGTTGAGACAGGGGCGCGTGGCTACACCTTC. Protein product: CSVETGARGYTF. Filled out from reference TRBV29-1 and TRBJ1-2, the complete variable domain reads SAVISQKPSRDICQRGTSLTIQCQVDSQVTMMFWYRQQPGQSLTLIATANQGSEATYESGFVIDKFPISRPNLTFSTLTVSNMSPEDSSIYLCSVETGARGYTFGSGTRLTVV.

The chain has TRBV7-9 and TRBJ1-4; the match to TRBD1 covers 7 bases. CDR3 length: 14 amino acids. The V segment lost 3 bases and the J segment 7 bases; nucleotides outside the gene matches: 5. CDR1 and CDR2 (germline): SEHNR, FQNEAQ (reference sequence). This CDR3 reads CASSLTGSIEKLFF. Here the CDR3 DNA reads TGTGCCAGCAGCTTGACAGGGAGTATTGAAAAACTGTTTTTT.

The chain links TRBV30 to TRBJ2-2; TRBD1 might be the D (5 bases). The germline CDR1 and CDR2 sequences are GTSNPN and SVGIG (reference sequence). V was clipped by 2 bases and J by 1 base, with 11 bases between them. The length of the CDR3 is 15 residues. CDR3 residues: CAWSKDQGNTGELFF. CDR3 coding DNA: TGTGCCTGGAGTAAGGACCAGGGGAACACCGGGGAGCTGTTTTTT.

The chain combines TRBV27 with TRBJ2-1; 9 nucleotides agree with TRBD2. V shed 5 bases, J shed 4 bases, and the junction held 6 bases outside the gene matches. The V gene's germline CDR1 is MNHEY and CDR2 SMNVEV (reference sequence). This CDR3 comprises 15 residues. CDR3 DNA sequence: TGTGCCAGCAGTCCAGGACTAGCGTTGTACAATGAGCAGTTCTTC. Its translation is CASSPGLALYNEQFF.

This clone has just a few counts. The CDR3 here is CASSRQGGGGQHF. The CDR3 DNA reads as TGTGCCAGTAGTCGACAGGGGGGCGGTGGTCAGCATTTT. The chain is built from TRBV19 and TRBJ1-5, with TRBD1 matching over 9 bases. CDR3 length: 13 amino acids. Germline V gives CDR1 LNHDA, CDR2 SQIVND (reference sequence). With V trimmed by 5 bases and J by 13 bases, 9 bases remained unmatched. The full variable domain, in which reference TRBV19 and TRBJ1-5 provide the parts outside the CDR3, is DGGITQSPKYLFRKEGQNVTLSCEQNLNHDAMYWYRQDPGQGLRLIYYSQIVNDFQKGDIAEGYSVSREKKESFPLTVTSAQKNPTAFYLCASSRQGGGGQHFGDGTRLSIL.

This chain joins TRBV5-1 and TRBJ2-7, with 10 bases fitting TRBD1. The ends lost 4 bases at V and 5 bases at J; junction bases unmatched: 9. CDR3 length equals 15 residues. Germline V gene lookup returns CDR1 SGHRS and CDR2 YFSETQ. The CDR3 is CASSPGQGRYDEQYF. The CDR3 coding sequence is TGCGCCAGCAGCCCGGGACAGGGGCGTTACGACGAGCAGTACTTC.

The genes are TRBV2 and TRBJ1-5; D is undetermined. Trimming left V 3 bases short and J 0 bases short, with 6 bases between. CDR3 length equals 14 residues. Germline lookup yields CDR1 SNHLY and CDR2 FYNNEI. The CDR3 protein is CASSEAHSNQPQHF. CDR3 DNA sequence: TGTGCCAGCAGTGAGGCACATAGCAATCAGCCCCAGCATTTT.

The V and J genes are TRBV28 and TRBJ1-5; D call uncertain. Deletions cut 6 bases from V and 0 bases from J, with 6 bases between. The CDR3 is made up of 13 amino acids. Per germline, CDR1 MDHEN and CDR2 SYDVKM. In nucleotides, the CDR3 is TGTGCCAGCAGCTCCAGTAGCAATCAGCCCCAGCATTTT. Protein: CASSSSSNQPQHF.

The rearrangement links TRBV5-1 to TRBJ2-5; D might be TRBD2 (6 bases). The ends were cut back, 4 bases at V and 2 bases at J, with 15 bases in the middle. The CDR3 spans 15 residues. Germline V gene sequence: CDR1 SGHRS, CDR2 YFSETQ. The CDR3 DNA reads TGCGCCAGCAGCCCGGCCATAGCGGAACAAGAGACCCAGTACTTC. Its translation is CASSPAIAEQETQYF.

The rearrangement joins TRBV28 to TRBJ1-1; 7 bases line up with TRBD1. The CDR3 spans 13 residues. CDR1 is MDHEN and CDR2 is SYDVKM in the germline V gene. V gave up 2 bases and J gave up 6 bases; unmatched junction bases: 3. The CDR3 bases are TGTGCCAGCAGTTTAAGGGGGCACGCTGAAGCTTTCTTT. Amino acids: CASSLRGHAEAFF.

The chain carries TRBV28 and TRBJ2-7, with TRBD2 matching 7 bases. There are 12 residues in the CDR3. With 7 bases clipped from V and 4 bases from J, the junction kept 4 bases outside the gene matches. Germline V lookup: CDR1 MDHEN, CDR2 SYDVKM. DNA of the CDR3: TGTGCCAGCATGGGGGGGGGATACGAGCAGTACTTC. It translates to CASMGGGYEQYF.

Ten or more counts support this clone. The chain links TRBV5-1 to TRBJ1-1, with D uncertain. V lost 4 bases to trimming and J lost 0 bases, with 10 bases between them. The V gene's germline CDR1 is SGHRS and CDR2 YFSETQ. This CDR3 contains 14 residues. The CDR3 protein is CASSRDTMNTEAFF. The DNA for the CDR3 is TGCGCCAGCAGCAGAGACACGATGAACACTGAAGCTTTCTTT.

This clone has just a few counts. The gene calls are TRBV4-3 and TRBJ2-5; a possible D gene is TRBD2 (6 bases). The ends were cut back, 0 bases at V and 9 bases at J, with 11 bases in the middle. The germline CDR1 and CDR2 sequences are LGHNA and YSLEER. There are 13 residues in the CDR3. The CDR3 nucleotides are TGCGCCAGCAGCCAAGATCCCGGAGGGGCCCAGTACTTC. Its translation: CASSQDPGGAQYF.

The chain combines TRBV6-4 with TRBJ1-1, with D tentatively TRBD1 (5 bases). Trimming stripped 0 bases from V and 4 bases from J, with 6 bases between. Germline lookup yields CDR1 MRHNA and CDR2 SNTAGT. The CDR3 has 13 residues. This CDR3 reads CASSDSGGTEAFF. CDR3 nucleotides: TGTGCCAGCAGTGACTCGGGGGGCACTGAAGCTTTCTTT.